A single sample gave rise to the 25 T cell receptor beta chains below, sequenced in a study of spatial heterogeneity in lung cancer. Time point noted: blood at routine non-recurrence follow-up after resection. Whole RNA from tumor, nontumor lung or frozen PBMC was sequenced unsorted. TCRdb re-analysed the 5' RACE reads in MiXCR, keeping a single row per CDR3 protein. The data hold some 110,000 distinct CDR3 sequences, with more than 9% observed a single time. The sample consisted of PBMCs, taken at follow-up. These receptors originate from a male donor with early-stage non-small cell lung cancer.

This clonotype was seen ten or more times. The V gene is TRBV29-1, the J gene TRBJ1-1, with 9 bases that match TRBD1. Germline CDR1 reads SQVTM; CDR2 reads ANQGSEA. CDR3 length equals 15 residues. V lost 4 bases to trimming and J lost 3 bases; unmatched junction nucleotides: 9. CDR3 sequence (DNA): TGCAGCGTTGCGAGTGCACAGGGGGCTCACACTGAAGCTTTCTTT. Its translation is CSVASAQGAHTEAFF.

In nucleotides, the CDR3 is TGTGCCAGCAGAAAAGGGTCCACAGATACGCAGTATTTT. Its translation: CASRKGSTDTQYF. This sequence joins TRBV28 and TRBJ2-3, with unresolved D. Trimming removed 6 bases at V and 2 bases at J, with 9 bases between. The V gene's germline CDR1 is MDHEN and CDR2 SYDVKM. CDR3 length equals 13 residues.

There are many counts of this clonotype. This chain joins TRBV20-1 and TRBJ1-4; D is unclear. V was shortened by 4 bases and J by 4 bases, with 7 bases between the two germline ends. Germline CDR1 is DFQATT and CDR2 is SNEGSKA (reference sequence). CDR3 length: 12 amino acids. CDR3 DNA sequence: TGCAGTGCTATAGCTTTTAATGAAAAACTGTTTTTT. Residues: CSAIAFNEKLFF.

This sequence joins TRBV6-6 and TRBJ2-3; 9 nucleotides match TRBD2. The V and J ends lost 2 bases and 1 base, in that order; junction bases with no gene match: 4. This CDR3 has 16 amino acids. CDR1 is MNHNY, CDR2 SVGAGI, per germline (reference sequence). CDR3 in amino acids: CASSYPRTSGTDTQYF. The CDR3 nucleotides read TGTGCCAGCAGTTACCCCCGGACTAGCGGCACAGATACGCAGTATTTT.

The sample holds many counts of this clonotype. The J gene is TRBJ2-5, the V gene TRBV6-5, with TRBD1 identical over 9 bases. CDR1 is MNHEY and CDR2 is SVGAGI in the germline V gene. J was trimmed by 10 bases and V by 3 bases; bases with no gene match: 6. This CDR3 is built from 13 residues. CDR3: CASSYGTGSIQYF. The CDR3 region has the DNA TGTGCCAGCAGTTATGGGACAGGGAGCATCCAGTACTTC.

There are many counts of this clonotype. The chain uses TRBV5-1 and TRBJ1-1; D not certain. This CDR3 has 14 residues. Trimming pared 2 bases from V and 1 base from J, leaving 9 bases between. The germline V gene has CDR1 SGHRS and CDR2 YFSETQ. DNA of the CDR3: TGCGCCAGCAGCTTAGACCCCTGGAACACTGAAGCTTTCTTT. Its protein product is CASSLDPWNTEAFF. The complete variable domain, with remaining parts taken from reference TRBV5-1 and TRBJ1-1, reads KAGVTQTPRYLIKTRGQQVTLSCSPISGHRSVSWYQQTPGQGLQFLFEYFSETQRNKGNFPGRFSGRQFSNSRSEMNVSTLELGDSALYLCASSLDPWNTEAFFGQGTRLTVV.

The J gene is TRBJ2-4, the V gene TRBV5-6; 11 bases line up with TRBD2. CDR1 SGHDT and CDR2 YYEEEE come from the germline V gene. The CDR3 is 18 amino acids. The trim removed 2 bases at V and 1 base at J, leaving 8 bases unmatched. The CDR3 spells CASSFRLAGGSAKNIQYF. The DNA of the CDR3 is TGTGCCAGCAGCTTCCGGCTAGCGGGGGGCTCGGCCAAAAACATTCAGTACTTC.

This clonotype was detected ten times or more. CDR3 residues: CASSLDVPSPYEQYF. For the CDR3, the DNA is TGTGCCAGCAGTTTGGACGTCCCAAGCCCCTACGAGCAGTACTTC. The J gene is TRBJ2-7, the V gene TRBV6-2 or TRBV6-3, with D hard to call. The V gene lost 4 bases and the J gene lost 2 bases, with 15 bases spanning the gap. The CDR3 sequence is 15 residues long. CDR1 and CDR2 from the germline V gene are MNHEY and SVGEGT.

This clonotype was picked up many times. The chain is built from TRBV5-6 and TRBJ2-2, with D unresolved. The CDR3 consists of 13 residues. CDR1 and CDR2 (germline): SGHDT, YYEEEE. V gave up 2 bases and J gave up 4 bases, with 6 bases separating them. Written as DNA, the CDR3 is TGTGCCAGCAGCTTAGTTGCCACCGGGGAGCTGTTTTTT. Protein sequence: CASSLVATGELFF.

The genes are TRBV27 and TRBJ1-5, with D possibly being TRBD1 (6 bases). This CDR3 has 16 residues. Germline CDR1 and CDR2: MNHEY and SMNVEV (reference sequence). V shed 1 base and J shed 2 bases, with 12 bases lying between them. The CDR3 reads CASSLFPQGGNQPQHF. The CDR3 region has the DNA TGTGCCAGCAGTTTATTCCCACAGGGCGGCAATCAGCCCCAGCATTTT.

V and J are TRBV5-1 and TRBJ2-7; 9 bases are shared with TRBD2. Germline loops: CDR1 SGHRS, CDR2 YFSETQ. The junction had 2 bases not matched to a gene; V was cut back by 0 bases and J by 4 bases. CDR3 length: 14 residues. As DNA, the CDR3 is TGCGCCAGCAGCTTGGAGGGACTAGCATACGAGCAGTACTTC. Translating gives CASSLEGLAYEQYF.

The chain is built from TRBV11-2 and TRBJ1-3, with D perhaps matching TRBD1 (5 bases). The germline V gene encodes CDR1 SGHAT and CDR2 FQNNGV. This CDR3 is built from 18 residues. V lost 0 bases to trimming and J lost 10 bases, with 25 bases between them. This CDR3 is CASSLEFRQPGLVETIYF. As DNA, the CDR3 is TGTGCCAGCAGCTTAGAATTCCGACAGCCTGGATTGGTGGAGACCATATATTTT.

The genes are TRBV18 and TRBJ1-5; D is ambiguous. Germline CDR1 KGHSH, CDR2 LQKENI. V dropped 3 bases and J dropped 2 bases, with 11 bases sitting between them. This CDR3 region has 15 residues. Here the CDR3 DNA reads TGTGCCAGCTCACCCGGTAGGGCAGGCAATCAGCCCCAGCATTTT. It translates to CASSPGRAGNQPQHF.

Sample share makes this clonotype medium-sized. The V and J genes are TRBV11-3 and TRBJ1-1, with D uncertain. Between the trimmed V and J ends, which lost 5 bases and 8 bases, there was a span of 15 bases. Germline CDR1 reads SGHNT; CDR2 reads YENEEA. The CDR3 sequence is 13 residues long. CDR3 coding DNA: TGTGCCAGCAGCCCTGGGATAGAGAGGGAAGCTTTCTTT. This sequence encodes CASSPGIEREAFF.

The chain joins TRBV28 to TRBJ2-7, with D perhaps matching TRBD1 (6 bases). The V gene lost 4 bases and the J gene lost 7 bases, with 20 bases spanning the gap. Per the germline V gene, CDR1 is MDHEN and CDR2 is SYDVKM. The CDR3 has 15 residues. The CDR3, as DNA: TGTGCCAGCAGTTCCCCCTCCGACAGGACCCAGGAGCAGTACTTC. Residues: CASSSPSDRTQEQYF.

V is TRBV5-4 and J is TRBJ2-7, with 8 bases aligning to TRBD2. V shed 4 bases and J 3 bases; nucleotides not matched to a gene: 3. CDR3 length equals 13 residues. CDR1 is SGHNT and CDR2 is YYREEE in the germline V gene (reference sequence). CDR3 protein: CASSVGRGYEQYF. CDR3 coding DNA: TGTGCCAGCAGCGTCGGGAGGGGCTACGAGCAGTACTTC.

This clonotype was counted at least ten times. The genes are TRBV4-1 and TRBJ1-5; D is unclear. CDR3 length: 14 amino acids. V was clipped by 0 bases and J by 6 bases, with 9 bases between them. Germline-derived CDR1 and CDR2 are MGHRA and YSYEKL. CDR3 nucleotides: TGCGCCAGCAGCCAAGATGGACGGGTTCAGCCCCAGCATTTT. Its protein is CASSQDGRVQPQHF.

This clonotype has ten or more counts. DNA for the CDR3: TGTGCCACCAGCCCTCGTTACCAAGAGACCCAGTACTTC. Residues: CATSPRYQETQYF. The chain links TRBV15 to TRBJ2-5; D is uncertain. Between the trimmed V and J ends, which lost 5 bases and 0 bases, there was a span of 7 bases. The CDR3 runs 13 residues. Germline CDR1 LNHNV, CDR2 YYDKDF (reference sequence).

There are a few counts of this clonotype. This chain connects TRBV24-1 to TRBJ2-3; 7 nucleotides align to TRBD1. This CDR3 spans 16 amino acids. Trimming at V came to 5 bases and at J to 4 bases, leaving 11 bases not matched to a gene. Germline CDR1 reads KGHDR; CDR2 reads SFDVKD. The CDR3 DNA follows: TGTGCCACCAGTGCTCAAGGGACAGTTGGCTCAGATACGCAGTATTTT. It is translated as CATSAQGTVGSDTQYF.

The rearrangement uses TRBV12-3 or TRBV12-4 and TRBJ1-1; maybe TRBD1 (5 bases). Trimming removed 3 bases at V and 4 bases at J, with 12 bases between. The CDR3 consists of 14 residues. Here the CDR3 reads CASSLTAGSTEAFF. CDR3 DNA sequence: TGTGCCAGCAGTTTGACGGCAGGGAGCACTGAAGCTTTCTTT.

The J gene is TRBJ1-2, the V gene TRBV20-1; no firm D call. Germline V CDR1 and CDR2: DFQATT, SNEGSKA (reference sequence). V lost 3 bases and J lost 4, with 6 bases in between. The CDR3 spans 11 residues. DNA of the CDR3: TGCAGTGCTAGGGGCTCCTATGGCTACACCTTC. As protein: CSARGSYGYTF.

The chain uses TRBV7-2 and TRBJ1-5; 7 positions match TRBD1. The length of the CDR3 is 15 residues. CDR1 SGHTA and CDR2 FQGNSA come from the germline V gene. V shed 4 bases and J 7 bases; nucleotides not matched to a gene: 10. CDR3 DNA: TGTGCCAGCAGCTCGACGGGACAGTATGACCAGCCCCAGCATTTT. It encodes CASSSTGQYDQPQHF.

This clonotype has just a few counts. V and J are TRBV20-1 and TRBJ1-5; 7 nucleotides line up with TRBD1. From germline, CDR1 is DFQATT and CDR2 SNEGSKA (reference sequence). The junction had 4 bases not matched to a gene; V was cut back by 3 bases and J by 2 bases. The CDR3 length is 14 residues. The CDR3 sequence is CSASSTGGNQPQHF. CDR3 DNA sequence: TGCAGTGCTAGCAGCACAGGGGGCAATCAGCCCCAGCATTTT.

The rearrangement links TRBV24-1 to TRBJ2-5, with 9 bases identical to TRBD2. V was clipped by 7 bases and J by 0 bases; unmatched bases: 5. The CDR3 sequence is 15 residues long. The V gene's germline CDR1 is KGHDR and CDR2 SFDVKD. The DNA for the CDR3 is TGTGCCACCAGCAGCGGGGGGTTAAACCAAGAGACCCAGTACTTC. Its translation: CATSSGGLNQETQYF.

The V gene is TRBV24-1, the J gene TRBJ2-3; D unclear. V lost 3 bases and J 5 bases, leaving 14 bases between the germline ends. CDR3 length: 15 residues. Per the germline V gene, CDR1 is KGHDR and CDR2 is SFDVKD. The CDR3 sequence: CATSDEFGRLDTQYF. CDR3 sequence (DNA): TGTGCCACCAGTGATGAATTCGGACGGTTAGATACGCAGTATTTT.